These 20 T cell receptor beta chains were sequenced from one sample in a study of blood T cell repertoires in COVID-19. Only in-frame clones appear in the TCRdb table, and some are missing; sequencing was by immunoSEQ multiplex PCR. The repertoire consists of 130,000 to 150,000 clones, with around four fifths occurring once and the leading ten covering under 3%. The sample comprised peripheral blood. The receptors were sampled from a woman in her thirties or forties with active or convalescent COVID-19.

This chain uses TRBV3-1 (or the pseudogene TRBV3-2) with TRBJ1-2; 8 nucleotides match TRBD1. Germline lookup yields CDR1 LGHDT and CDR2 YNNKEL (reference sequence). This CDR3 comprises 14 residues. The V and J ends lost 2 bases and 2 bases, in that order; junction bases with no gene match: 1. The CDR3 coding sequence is TGTGCCAGCAGCCAAAGGACAGGGAACTATGGCTACACCTTC. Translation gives CASSQRTGNYGYTF.

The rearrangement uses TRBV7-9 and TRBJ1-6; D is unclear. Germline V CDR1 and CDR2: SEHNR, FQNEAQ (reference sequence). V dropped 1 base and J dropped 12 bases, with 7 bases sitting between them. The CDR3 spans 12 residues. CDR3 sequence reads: CASSLGSLPLHF. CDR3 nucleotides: TGTGCCAGCAGCTTAGGAAGCCTACCCCTCCACTTT. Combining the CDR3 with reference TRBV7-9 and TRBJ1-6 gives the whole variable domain DTGVSQNPRHKITKRGQNVTFRCDPISEHNRLYWYRQTLGQGPEFLTYFQNEAQLEKSRLLSDRFSAERPKGSFSTLEIQRTEQGDSAMYLCASSLGSLPLHFGNGTRLTVT.

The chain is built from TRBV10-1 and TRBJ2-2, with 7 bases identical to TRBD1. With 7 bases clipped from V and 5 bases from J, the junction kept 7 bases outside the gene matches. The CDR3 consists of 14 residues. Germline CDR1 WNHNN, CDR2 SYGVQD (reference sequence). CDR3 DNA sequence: TGCGCCAGCAAGGGACAGAGGATGACCGGGGAGCTGTTTTTT. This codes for CASKGQRMTGELFF.

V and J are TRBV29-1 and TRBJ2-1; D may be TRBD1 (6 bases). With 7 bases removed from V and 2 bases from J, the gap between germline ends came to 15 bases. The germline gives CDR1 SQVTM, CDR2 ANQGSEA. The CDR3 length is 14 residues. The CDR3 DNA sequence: TGCAGCGGGTTGGGGGCACCTACCTACAATGAGCAGTTCTTC. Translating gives CSGLGAPTYNEQFF.

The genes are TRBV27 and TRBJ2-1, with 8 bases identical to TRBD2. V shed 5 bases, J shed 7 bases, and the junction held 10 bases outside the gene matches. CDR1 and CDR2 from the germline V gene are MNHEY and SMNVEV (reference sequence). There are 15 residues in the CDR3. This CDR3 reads CASSPRTSPPNEQFF. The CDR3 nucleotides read TGTGCCAGCAGTCCCCGGACTAGCCCCCCAAATGAGCAGTTCTTC.

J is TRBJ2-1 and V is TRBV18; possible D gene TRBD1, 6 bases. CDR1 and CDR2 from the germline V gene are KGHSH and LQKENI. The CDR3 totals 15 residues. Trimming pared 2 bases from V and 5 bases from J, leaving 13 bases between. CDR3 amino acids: CASSPGVDRDNEQFF. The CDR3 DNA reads TGTGCCAGCTCACCAGGGGTGGACAGAGACAATGAGCAGTTCTTC.

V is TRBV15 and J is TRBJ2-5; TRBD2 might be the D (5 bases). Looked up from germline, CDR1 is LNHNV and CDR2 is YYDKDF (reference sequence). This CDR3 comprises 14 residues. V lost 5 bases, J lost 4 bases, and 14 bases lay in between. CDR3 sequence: CATSLDGGRETQYF. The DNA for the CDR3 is TGTGCCACCAGCCTGGACGGCGGGCGAGAGACCCAGTACTTC. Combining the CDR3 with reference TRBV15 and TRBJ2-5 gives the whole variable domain DAMVIQNPRYQVTQFGKPVTLSCSQTLNHNVMYWYQQKSSQAPKLLFHYYDKDFNNEADTPDNFQSRRPNTSFCFLDIRSPGLGDTAMYLCATSLDGGRETQYFGPGTRLLVL.

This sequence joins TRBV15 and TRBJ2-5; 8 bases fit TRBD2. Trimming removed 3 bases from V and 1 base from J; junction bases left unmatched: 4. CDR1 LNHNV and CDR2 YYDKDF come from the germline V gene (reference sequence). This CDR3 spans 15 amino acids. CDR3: CATSSGGGRQETQYF. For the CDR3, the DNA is TGTGCCACCAGCAGCGGGGGGGGTCGCCAAGAGACCCAGTACTTC.

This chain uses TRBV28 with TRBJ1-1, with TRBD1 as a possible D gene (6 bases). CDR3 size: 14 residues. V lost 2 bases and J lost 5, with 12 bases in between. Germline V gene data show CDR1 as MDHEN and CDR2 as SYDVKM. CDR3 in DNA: TGTGCCAGCAGTTTACCAGGGGCGGGTACTGAAGCTTTCTTT. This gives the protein CASSLPGAGTEAFF.

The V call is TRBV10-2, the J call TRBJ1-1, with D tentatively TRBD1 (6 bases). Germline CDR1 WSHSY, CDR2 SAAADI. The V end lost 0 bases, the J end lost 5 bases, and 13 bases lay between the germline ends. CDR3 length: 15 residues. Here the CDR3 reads CASSESGAGETEAFF. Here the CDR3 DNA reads TGCGCCAGCAGTGAGTCGGGGGCAGGGGAAACTGAAGCTTTCTTT.

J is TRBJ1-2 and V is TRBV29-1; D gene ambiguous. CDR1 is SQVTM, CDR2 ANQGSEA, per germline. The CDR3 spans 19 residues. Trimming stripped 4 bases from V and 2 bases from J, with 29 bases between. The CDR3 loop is CSVAPRGQVAPAENYGYTF. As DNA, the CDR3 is TGCAGCGTTGCGCCCCGGGGTCAAGTGGCCCCTGCGGAAAACTATGGCTACACCTTC. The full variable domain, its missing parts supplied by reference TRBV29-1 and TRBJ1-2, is SAVISQKPSRDICQRGTSLTIQCQVDSQVTMMFWYRQQPGQSLTLIATANQGSEATYESGFVIDKFPISRPNLTFSTLTVSNMSPEDSSIYLCSVAPRGQVAPAENYGYTFGSGTRLTVV.

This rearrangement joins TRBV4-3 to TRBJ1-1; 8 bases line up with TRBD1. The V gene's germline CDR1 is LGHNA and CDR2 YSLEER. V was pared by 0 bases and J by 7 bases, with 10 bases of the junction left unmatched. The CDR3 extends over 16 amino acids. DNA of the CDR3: TGCGCCAGCAGCCAAGAGGTTCAGGGGGCTCGTCGTGAAGCTTTCTTT. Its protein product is CASSQEVQGARREAFF.

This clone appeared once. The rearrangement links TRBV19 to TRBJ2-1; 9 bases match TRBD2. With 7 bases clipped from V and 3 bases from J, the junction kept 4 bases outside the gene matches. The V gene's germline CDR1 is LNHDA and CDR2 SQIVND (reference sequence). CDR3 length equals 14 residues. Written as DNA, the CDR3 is TGTGCCAGTACCACTAGCGGGCTCTACAATGAGCAGTTCTTC. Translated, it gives CASTTSGLYNEQFF.

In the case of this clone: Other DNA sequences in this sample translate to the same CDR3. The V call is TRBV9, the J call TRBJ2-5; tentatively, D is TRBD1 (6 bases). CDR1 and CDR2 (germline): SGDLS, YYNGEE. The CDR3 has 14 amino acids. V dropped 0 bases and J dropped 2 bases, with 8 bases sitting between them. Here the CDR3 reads CASSVGTVQETQYF. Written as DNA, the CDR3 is TGTGCCAGCAGCGTAGGGACAGTTCAAGAGACCCAGTACTTC.

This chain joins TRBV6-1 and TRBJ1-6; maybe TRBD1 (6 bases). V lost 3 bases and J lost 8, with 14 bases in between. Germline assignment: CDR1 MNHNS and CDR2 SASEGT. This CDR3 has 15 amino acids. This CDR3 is CASSDRDRSHSPLHF. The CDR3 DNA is TGTGCCAGCAGTGACCGAGACAGGTCACATTCACCCCTCCACTTT.

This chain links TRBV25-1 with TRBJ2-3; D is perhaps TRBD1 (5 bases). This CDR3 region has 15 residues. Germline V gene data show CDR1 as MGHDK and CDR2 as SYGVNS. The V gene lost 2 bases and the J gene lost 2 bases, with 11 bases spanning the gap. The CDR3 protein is CASSEQGRPTDTQYF. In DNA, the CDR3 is TGTGCCAGCAGTGAACAGGGCCGTCCCACAGATACGCAGTATTTT.

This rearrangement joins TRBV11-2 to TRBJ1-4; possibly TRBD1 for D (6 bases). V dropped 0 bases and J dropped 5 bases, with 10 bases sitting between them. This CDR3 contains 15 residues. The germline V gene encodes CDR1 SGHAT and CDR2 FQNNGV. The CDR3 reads CASSLDTGRNEKLFF. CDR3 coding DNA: TGTGCCAGCAGCTTAGATACAGGGCGGAATGAAAAACTGTTTTTT. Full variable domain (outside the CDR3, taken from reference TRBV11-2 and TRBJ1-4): EAGVAQSPRYKIIEKRQSVAFWCNPISGHATLYWYQQILGQGPKLLIQFQNNGVVDDSQLPKDRFSAERLKGVDSTLKIQPAKLEDSAVYLCASSLDTGRNEKLFFGSGTQLSVL.

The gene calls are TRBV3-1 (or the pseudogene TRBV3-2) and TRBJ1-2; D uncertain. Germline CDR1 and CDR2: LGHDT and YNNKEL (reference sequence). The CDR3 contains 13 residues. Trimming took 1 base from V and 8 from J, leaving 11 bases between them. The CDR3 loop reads CASSQVRVRGYTF. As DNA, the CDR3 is TGTGCCAGCAGCCAAGTACGAGTGAGAGGCTACACCTTC.

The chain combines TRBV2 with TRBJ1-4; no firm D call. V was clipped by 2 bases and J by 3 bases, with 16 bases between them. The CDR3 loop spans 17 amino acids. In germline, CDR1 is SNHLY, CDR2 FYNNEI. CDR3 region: CASSETPSGGANEKLFF. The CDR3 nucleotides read TGTGCCAGCAGTGAAACACCATCGGGCGGGGCTAATGAAAAACTGTTTTTT.

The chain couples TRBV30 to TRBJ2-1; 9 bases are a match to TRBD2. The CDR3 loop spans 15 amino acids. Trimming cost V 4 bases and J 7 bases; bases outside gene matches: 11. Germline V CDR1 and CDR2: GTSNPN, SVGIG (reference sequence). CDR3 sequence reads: CAWTSLAGSWNEQFF. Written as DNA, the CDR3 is TGTGCCTGGACCAGTCTAGCGGGGAGTTGGAATGAGCAGTTCTTC.